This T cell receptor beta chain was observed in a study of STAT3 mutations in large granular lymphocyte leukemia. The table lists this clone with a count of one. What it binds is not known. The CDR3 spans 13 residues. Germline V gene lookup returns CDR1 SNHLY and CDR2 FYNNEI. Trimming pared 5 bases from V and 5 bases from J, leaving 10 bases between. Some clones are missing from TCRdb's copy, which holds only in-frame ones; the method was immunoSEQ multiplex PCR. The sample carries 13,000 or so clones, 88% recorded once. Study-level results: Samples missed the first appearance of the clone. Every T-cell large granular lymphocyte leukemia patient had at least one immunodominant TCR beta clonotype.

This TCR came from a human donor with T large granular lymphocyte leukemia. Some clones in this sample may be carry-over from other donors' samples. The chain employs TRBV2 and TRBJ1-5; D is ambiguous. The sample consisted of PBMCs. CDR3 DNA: TGTGCCAGCAGTCGACGGTTTGATCAGCCCCAGCATTTT. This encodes CASSRRFDQPQHF.